The clone carrying this T cell receptor beta chain was seen a few times. The antigen remains undetermined. Both TRBC1 and TRBC2 were covered by a beta constant-region primer of two equimolar oligonucleotides. The cDNA 3' end received a ligated single-stranded oligonucleotide carrying the SP2 primer and a 12-nucleotide UMI. Nested alpha and beta constant-region primers with the SP2 primer drove four PCR rounds on ligated cDNA. TCRdb used MiXCR to reprocess the UMI-ligation and nested PCR reads, holding one entry per CDR3 protein. The sample consists of roughly 21,000 distinct CDR3 sequences, roughly 11% of them appearing once. These data come from a study of naive and memory T cell subsets. Overall study findings and caveats: Between naive and memory subsets, TCR abundance power law exponents differed.

Trimming cost V 7 bases and J 0 bases, with 7 bases left between them. This CDR3 has 12 residues. Looked up from germline, CDR1 is SNHLY and CDR2 is FYNNEI. The sequencing input was central memory CD8+ T cells from blood. This TCR was recovered from a human donor in good health. The J gene is TRBJ2-7, the V gene TRBV2, with unresolved D. The CDR3 DNA reads as TGTGCCAGCACTGACCTCTCCTACGAGCAGTACTTC. This encodes CASTDLSYEQYF.